The clone carrying this T cell receptor (beta chain) was observed many times. Its antigen is as yet unknown. The CDR3 end falls 3 residues outside the read, so it is completed with the germline J gene. Profiled with immunoSEQ multiplex PCR; TCRdb holds only in-frame clones, not every one. Altogether about 32,000 clones were found in the sample, and no singletons occur. This sample stems from a study of T cell clonality in common variable immunodeficiency. CDR1 and CDR2 (germline): SGHDN, FVKESK. V lost 8 bases and J 1 base, leaving 14 bases between the germline ends. The CDR3 length is 14 residues. Points from the study as a whole: CVID subjects shared fewer TCRbeta clones than healthy controls did. Fewer deletions and N-nucleotide insertions were reportedly seen in common variable immunodeficiency TCR beta sequences.

Source material: peripheral blood mononuclear cells. The chain employs TRBV14 and TRBJ1-1; D is possibly TRBD1 (6 bases). The TCR comes from a person aged 18 to 75 in good health. CDR3 loop: CASRSGTTNTEAFF. The sequenced CDR3 bases are TGTGCCAGCCGATCAGGGACAACGAACACTGAA.